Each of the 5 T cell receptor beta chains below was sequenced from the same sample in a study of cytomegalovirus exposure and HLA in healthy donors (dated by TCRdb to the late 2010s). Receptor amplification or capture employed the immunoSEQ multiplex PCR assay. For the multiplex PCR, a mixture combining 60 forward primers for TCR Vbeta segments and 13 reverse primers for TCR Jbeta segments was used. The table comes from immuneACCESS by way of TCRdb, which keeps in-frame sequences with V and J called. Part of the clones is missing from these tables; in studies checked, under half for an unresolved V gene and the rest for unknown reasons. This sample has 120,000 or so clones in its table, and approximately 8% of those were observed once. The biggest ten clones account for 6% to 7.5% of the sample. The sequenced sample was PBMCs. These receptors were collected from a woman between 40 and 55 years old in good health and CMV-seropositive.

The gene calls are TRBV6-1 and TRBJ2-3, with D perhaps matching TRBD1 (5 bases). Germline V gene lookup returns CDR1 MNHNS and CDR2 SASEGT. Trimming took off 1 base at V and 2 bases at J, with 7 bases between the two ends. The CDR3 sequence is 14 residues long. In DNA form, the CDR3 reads TGTGCCAGCAGTGAAGGACAGTACACAGATACGCAGTATTTT. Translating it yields CASSEGQYTDTQYF.

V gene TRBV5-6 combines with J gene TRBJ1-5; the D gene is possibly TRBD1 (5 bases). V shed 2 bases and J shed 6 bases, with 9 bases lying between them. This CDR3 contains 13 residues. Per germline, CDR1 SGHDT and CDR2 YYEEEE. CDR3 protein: CASSFGGTQPQHF. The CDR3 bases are TGTGCCAGCAGCTTTGGGGGGACTCAGCCCCAGCATTTT.

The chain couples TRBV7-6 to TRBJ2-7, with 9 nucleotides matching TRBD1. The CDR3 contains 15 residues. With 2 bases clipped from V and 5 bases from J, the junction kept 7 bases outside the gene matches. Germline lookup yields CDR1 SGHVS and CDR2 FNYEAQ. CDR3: CASSLSGQGVDEQYF. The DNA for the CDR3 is TGTGCCAGCAGCTTATCGGGACAGGGTGTGGACGAGCAGTACTTC.

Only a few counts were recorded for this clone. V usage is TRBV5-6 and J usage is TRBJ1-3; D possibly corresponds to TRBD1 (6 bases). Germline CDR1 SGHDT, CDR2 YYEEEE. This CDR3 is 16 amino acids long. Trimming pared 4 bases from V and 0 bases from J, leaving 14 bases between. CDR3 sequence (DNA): TGTGCCAGCAGCACCGGACAGTTACCCTCTGGAAACACCATATATTTT. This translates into CASSTGQLPSGNTIYF.

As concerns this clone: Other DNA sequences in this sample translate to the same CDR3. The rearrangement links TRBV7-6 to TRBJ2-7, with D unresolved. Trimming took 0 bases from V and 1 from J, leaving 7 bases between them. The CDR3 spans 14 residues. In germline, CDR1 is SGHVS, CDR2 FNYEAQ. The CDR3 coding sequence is TGTGCCAGCAGCTTAGCTGGCTCGTCCTACGAGCAGTACTTC. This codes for CASSLAGSSYEQYF.